Sequencing of this T cell receptor beta chain was carried out in a study of shared clonotypes between healthy human individuals. The study's findings and limits: Approximately 5.1% was the fraction of naive CD4 clonotypes found shared across several donors. A limitation of the genetic and exposure-history diversity represented arose from few donors.

Concerning this clone itself: Its specificity is not known.

CD45RO-negative CD8 cells positively selected for CCR7 made up the naive population, which excluded terminally differentiated effector memory CD45RA+ cells. The assay was run at deep level. The assay was immunoSEQ multiplex PCR, and TCRdb's table has in-frame clones only and misses some. The sample consists of 2 million to 2.5 million clones, roughly 94% of them appearing once. The CDR3 totals 13 residues. The V and J ends lost 6 bases and 2 bases respectively, with 11 bases between them. The V gene's germline CDR1 is MDHEN and CDR2 SYDVKM. Sequenced: naive CD8+ T cells sorted from blood. This TCR was sampled from a man aged 18 to 30 in good health. J is TRBJ2-7 and V is TRBV28; TRBD1 is a possible D gene (6 bases). The CDR3 DNA reads as TGTGCCAGCAGCAGACAGGTAGCCTACGAGCAGTACTTC. Its translation is CASSRQVAYEQYF.